This paragraph covers one T cell receptor beta chain sequence. Antigen: not known. This specimen comes from a study of T cell repertoires in ileal Crohn's disease. Study details: 35% were active smokers at surgery; median disease duration was roughly 8 years.

Study-level findings and limits: Endoscopic recurrence occurred in every patient whose clonality exceeded 26.8%. High-frequency clones were more common in sorted CD8 than CD4 cells.

Assay used: immunoSEQ multiplex PCR; TCRdb lists only in-frame clones, some missing. Among 13,000 to 15,000 clones listed, nearly 80% were seen once. The specimen sequenced was ileal tissue. The clonotype originates from an adult with Crohn's disease.

The CDR3 DNA follows: TGTGCCAGCAGCACCGGACTAGCGGGGGGACAAGAGACCCAGTACTTC. It codes for CASSTGLAGGQETQYF. This chain connects TRBV7-2 to TRBJ2-5; 14 bases map to TRBD2. Per germline, CDR1 SGHTA and CDR2 FQGNSA. V gave up 5 bases and J gave up 2 bases; unmatched junction bases: 4. The CDR3 contains 16 residues.